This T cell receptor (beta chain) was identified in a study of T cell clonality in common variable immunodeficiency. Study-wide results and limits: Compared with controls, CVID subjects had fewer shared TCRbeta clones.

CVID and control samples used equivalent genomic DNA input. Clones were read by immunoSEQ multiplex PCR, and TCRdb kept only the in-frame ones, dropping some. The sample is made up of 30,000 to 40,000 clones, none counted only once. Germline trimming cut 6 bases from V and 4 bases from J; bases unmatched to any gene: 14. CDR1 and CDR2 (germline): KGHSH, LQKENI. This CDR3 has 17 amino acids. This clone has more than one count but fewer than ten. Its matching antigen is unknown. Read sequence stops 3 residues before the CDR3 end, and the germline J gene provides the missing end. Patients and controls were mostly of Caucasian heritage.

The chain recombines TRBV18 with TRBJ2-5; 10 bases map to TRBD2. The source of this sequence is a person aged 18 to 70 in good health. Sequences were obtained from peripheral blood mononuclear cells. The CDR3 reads CASSIPGKLAGVETQYF. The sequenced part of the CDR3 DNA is TGTGCCAGCTCGATACCCGGGAAGCTAGCGGGAGTAGAGACC. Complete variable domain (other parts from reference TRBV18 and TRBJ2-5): NAGVMQNPRHLVRRRGQEARLRCSPMKGHSHVYWYRQLPEEGLKFMVYLQKENIIDESGMPKERFSAEFPKEGPSILRIQQVVRGDSAAYFCASSIPGKLAGVETQYFGPGTRLLVL.